The next 21 T cell receptor beta chains were all read from a single sample in a study of blood T cell repertoires in COVID-19. TCRdb's table, derived via immunoSEQ multiplex PCR, lists solely in-frame clones and lacks some. The repertoire holds fewer than 350,000 clones, with around 90% as singletons. Sequenced input: peripheral blood. The receptor source for this set is a man between 18 and 29 years old with active or convalescent COVID-19.

This clone has a single count. The chain couples TRBV10-3 to TRBJ1-2; D may be TRBD1 (6 bases). Germline V gene data show CDR1 as ENHRY and CDR2 as SYGVKD. Trimming removed 4 bases at V and 1 base at J, with 10 bases between. The CDR3 length is 14 residues. The CDR3 loop reads CAISVQGGNYGYTF. The CDR3 DNA is TGTGCCATCAGTGTACAGGGCGGTAACTATGGCTACACCTTC.

A word on this clone: Other DNA sequences in this sample translate to the same CDR3. This chain joins TRBV27 and TRBJ1-4; TRBD1 might be the D (5 bases). The CDR3 consists of 14 residues. With 5 bases removed from V and 8 bases from J, the gap between germline ends came to 15 bases. Germline lookup yields CDR1 MNHEY and CDR2 SMNVEV (reference sequence). The CDR3 here is CASSPGQGGEKLFF. The CDR3 coding sequence is TGTGCCAGCAGTCCAGGGCAGGGTGGGGAAAAACTGTTTTTT.

This clone has only one observation. The V call is TRBV25-1, the J call TRBJ1-1, with TRBD1 identical over 8 bases. Trimming removed 6 bases from V and 1 base from J; junction bases left unmatched: 10. Germline loops: CDR1 MGHDK, CDR2 SYGVNS. This CDR3 is built from 16 residues. CDR3 sequence reads: CASRQTGDRRNTEAFF. Here the CDR3 DNA reads TGTGCCAGCAGGCAGACGGGGGACAGGAGGAACACTGAAGCTTTCTTT.

This clone has just a few counts. The chain links TRBV5-4 to TRBJ1-1; no firm D call. CDR3 length: 15 amino acids. Trimming removed 0 bases from V and 3 bases from J, with 12 bases in between. Per the germline V gene, CDR1 is SGHNT and CDR2 is YYREEE (reference sequence). The DNA for the CDR3 is TGTGCCAGCAGCTTGGTAGGCCAGGCCGACACTGAAGCTTTCTTT. Amino acid sequence: CASSLVGQADTEAFF.

The V gene is TRBV27, the J gene TRBJ1-1; D not resolved. Trimming cost V 4 bases and J 5 bases, with 11 bases left between them. CDR1 and CDR2 (germline): MNHEY, SMNVEV (reference sequence). The CDR3 length is 13 residues. CDR3: CASSSGGWTEAFF. The CDR3 nucleotides are TGTGCCAGCAGTTCGGGAGGATGGACTGAAGCTTTCTTT.

V and J are TRBV11-2 and TRBJ2-1, with TRBD2 identical over 7 bases. J gave up 13 bases and V 0 bases, and 6 bases lay outside the gene matches. Germline assignment: CDR1 SGHAT and CDR2 FQNNGV. This CDR3 comprises 13 residues. The CDR3 region has the DNA TGTGCCAGCAGCTTAGAGGGGGGAGGGGTTCAGTTCTTC. Translated, it gives CASSLEGGGVQFF. Variable domain in full (rest from reference TRBV11-2 and TRBJ2-1): EAGVAQSPRYKIIEKRQSVAFWCNPISGHATLYWYQQILGQGPKLLIQFQNNGVVDDSQLPKDRFSAERLKGVDSTLKIQPAKLEDSAVYLCASSLEGGGVQFFGPGTRLTVL.

J is TRBJ1-1 and V is TRBV29-1; 8 bases agree with TRBD1. V shed 7 bases and J 10 bases; nucleotides not matched to a gene: 8. Germline values: CDR1 SQVTM, CDR2 ANQGSEA. The CDR3 has 11 residues. The CDR3 here is CSGNRGLVAFF. The DNA of the CDR3 is TGCAGCGGCAACAGGGGGTTGGTAGCTTTCTTT.

The chain is built from TRBV7-2 and TRBJ2-3, with 9 nucleotides matching TRBD2. The V and J ends lost 5 bases and 2 bases, in that order; junction bases with no gene match: 5. The CDR3 length is 15 residues. Germline-derived CDR1 and CDR2 are SGHTA and FQGNSA. Here the CDR3 DNA reads TGTGCCAGCAGCCCGAGCGGGGGGCCCACAGATACGCAGTATTTT. This gives the protein CASSPSGGPTDTQYF. Full variable domain (missing parts from reference TRBV7-2 and TRBJ2-3): GAGVSQSPSNKVTEKGKDVELRCDPISGHTALYWYRQSLGQGLEFLIYFQGNSAPDKSGLPSDRFSAERTGGSVSTLTIQRTQQEDSAVYLCASSPSGGPTDTQYFGPGTRLTVL.

CDR3 residues: CASSTHVEQFF. Here the CDR3 DNA reads TGTGCCAGTAGTACCCATGTTGAGCAGTTCTTC. The chain employs TRBV19 and TRBJ2-1, with no clear D. This CDR3 is built from 11 residues. The ends were cut back, 4 bases at V and 9 bases at J, with 7 bases in the middle. CDR1 and CDR2 (germline): LNHDA, SQIVND (reference sequence). The whole variable domain, filled in from reference TRBV19 and TRBJ2-1, reads DGGITQSPKYLFRKEGQNVTLSCEQNLNHDAMYWYRQDPGQGLRLIYYSQIVNDFQKGDIAEGYSVSREKKESFPLTVTSAQKNPTAFYLCASSTHVEQFFGPGTRLTVL.

This chain links TRBV13 with TRBJ2-1, with 7 positions matching TRBD1. Trimming at V came to 5 bases and at J to 5 bases, leaving 6 bases not matched to a gene. The CDR3 has 14 amino acids. Germline V gives CDR1 PRHDT, CDR2 FYEKMQ (reference sequence). The CDR3 is CASSHRDRNNEQFF. CDR3 sequence (DNA): TGTGCCAGCAGCCACCGGGACAGAAACAATGAGCAGTTCTTC.

The chain is built from TRBV7-8 and TRBJ1-6; possible D gene TRBD1, 5 bases. V was shortened by 5 bases and J by 9 bases, with 14 bases between the two germline ends. Germline V CDR1 and CDR2: SGHVS, FQNEAQ. This CDR3 has 14 amino acids. The DNA for the CDR3 is TGTGCCAGCAGCCCTAGAGGTGGGGCTTCACCCCTCCACTTT. Translated, it gives CASSPRGGASPLHF.

The rearrangement uses TRBV7-8 and TRBJ2-2, with 8 bases lining up with TRBD1. The CDR3 consists of 16 residues. Losses at the gene ends were 4 bases for V and 2 bases for J; bases not matched to a gene: 6. Germline-derived CDR1 and CDR2 are SGHVS and FQNEAQ. The CDR3 DNA follows: TGTGCCAGCAGCTCGAGGACAGGGCCTAACACCGGGGAGCTGTTTTTT. The encoded protein is CASSSRTGPNTGELFF.

V usage is TRBV7-8 and J usage is TRBJ2-4, with TRBD1 matching over 7 bases. This CDR3 comprises 16 residues. V gave up 4 bases and J gave up 3 bases; unmatched junction bases: 9. The germline CDR1 and CDR2 sequences are SGHVS and FQNEAQ. Here the CDR3 reads CASSSEVAGGKNIQYF. Written as DNA, the CDR3 is TGTGCCAGCAGCTCCGAGGTGGCAGGGGGCAAAAACATTCAGTACTTC.

This clone was seen a handful of times. The gene calls are TRBV2 and TRBJ1-4; 8 bases match TRBD1. The CDR3 spans 14 residues. V was clipped by 6 bases and J by 8 bases; unmatched bases: 8. Germline CDR1 is SNHLY and CDR2 is FYNNEI. In nucleotides, the CDR3 is TGTGCCAGCAGGGACAGGGTGGGGTCCGAAAAACTGTTTTTT. Amino acids: CASRDRVGSEKLFF.

V is TRBV7-8 and J is TRBJ1-4; possibly TRBD1 for D (5 bases). The germline V and J ends were trimmed by 5 bases and 6 bases, with 22 bases remaining between them. The germline gives CDR1 SGHVS, CDR2 FQNEAQ. This CDR3 has 17 amino acids. This CDR3 is CASSKPGTLGTDEKLFF. DNA for the CDR3: TGTGCCAGCAGCAAGCCCGGGACTCTGGGGACCGATGAAAAACTGTTTTTT.

This clone has only one observation. V is TRBV27 and J is TRBJ1-6, with 9 bases that match TRBD1. The CDR3 has 13 residues. V shed 6 bases, J shed 7 bases, and the junction held 1 base outside the gene matches. Germline lookup yields CDR1 MNHEY and CDR2 SMNVEV (reference sequence). CDR3 bases: TGTGCCAGCAGGACAGGGGGGAATTCACCCCTCCACTTT. Protein product: CASRTGGNSPLHF.

J is TRBJ1-5 and V is TRBV19; D call uncertain. Germline assignment: CDR1 LNHDA and CDR2 SQIVND (reference sequence). This CDR3 is built from 14 residues. Between the trimmed V and J ends, which lost 3 bases and 6 bases, there was a span of 12 bases. The chain's CDR3 is CASSMGGVVQPQHF. In DNA, the CDR3 is TGTGCCAGTAGTATGGGTGGAGTAGTTCAGCCCCAGCATTTT.

The chain carries TRBV2 and TRBJ2-1, with 15 bases lining up with TRBD2. This CDR3 is 17 amino acids long. V shed 7 bases and J 1 base; nucleotides not matched to a gene: 5. Per the germline V gene, CDR1 is SNHLY and CDR2 is FYNNEI. In nucleotides, the CDR3 is TGTGCCAGCAAACCGGGACTAGCGGGGGGATCCTACAATGAGCAGTTCTTC. Translation gives CASKPGLAGGSYNEQFF.

The chain recombines TRBV5-1 with TRBJ1-1; the match to TRBD1 covers 10 bases. The germline gives CDR1 SGHRS, CDR2 YFSETQ. The V and J ends lost 1 base and 4 bases, in that order; junction bases with no gene match: 4. This CDR3 is 15 amino acids long. The CDR3 nucleotides read TGCGCCAGCAGCTTGCAGGGACAGGGGCCCACTGAAGCTTTCTTT. Protein product: CASSLQGQGPTEAFF.

This clone has only a few counts. V gene TRBV7-9 combines with J gene TRBJ2-7; the D is unclear. CDR3 length: 12 residues. The V end was cut by 5 bases, the J end by 4 bases, with 9 bases between. Germline V CDR1 and CDR2: SEHNR, FQNEAQ (reference sequence). In DNA, the CDR3 is TGTGCCAGCAGCCTCGTTGAGTACGAGCAGTACTTC. The encoded protein is CASSLVEYEQYF.

The gene calls are TRBV20-1 and TRBJ1-2; D is unresolved. The ends were cut back, 3 bases at V and 2 bases at J, with 13 bases in the middle. The CDR3 runs to 14 residues. The germline V gene has CDR1 DFQATT and CDR2 SNEGSKA (reference sequence). Here the CDR3 reads CSASDHSRNYGYTF. As DNA, the CDR3 is TGCAGTGCTAGTGACCATTCCAGAAACTATGGCTACACCTTC.